This T cell receptor beta chain was captured in a study of OX40 agonist ivuxolimab in advanced cancers. Study background: The patients received agonistic anti-OX40 (CD134) antibody ivuxolimab.

Measured with immunoSEQ multiplex PCR; TCRdb has only the in-frame clones, and not every one. The sample has 40,000 to 45,000 clones; about 80% are singletons. Germline CDR1 and CDR2: SSHAT and FNYEAQ (reference sequence). The CDR3 has 13 residues. General observations from the study: The mean number of expanded clones was higher in CD8+ T cells than in CD4+.

In the case of this clone: What it recognizes is unknown. At one boundary the junction diverges from the germline segment, which might be a read error.

This rearrangement joins TRBV7-7 to TRBJ2-5; D ambiguous. The TCR sequence derives from an adult with an advanced solid tumor such as melanoma, head and neck, liver or kidney cancer. Here the sequenced sample was CD4+ or CD8+ T cells sorted from blood, taken in a trial of the OX40 agonist ivuxolimab. CDR3 coding DNA: TGTGCTAGCAGCCCGGACCTACAAGAGACCCAGTACTTC. This translates into CASSPDLQETQYF.